This is a list of T cell receptor beta chains from one sample in a study of cytomegalovirus exposure and HLA in healthy donors. The protocol was immunoSEQ multiplex PCR, while the TCRdb copy is restricted to in-frame clones and leaves out a portion. The sample yields just over 150,000 clones, around four fifths seen once. The specimen was PBMCs. The receptor set was obtained from a man younger than 35 in good health and CMV-seronegative. CDR3s include the opening cysteine and the closing phenylalanine or tryptophan. Each record gives: J gene, clone size, D gene, V gene, CDR3 DNA, CDR3 protein. The D gene is left open where the match is weak. For some rows the clone size is stated as once, few or many, or as a class when expanded; others skip it.

TRBJ2-4	-	TRBD1	TRBV28	TGTGCCAGCAGTGGGACAGACCGAGCCAAAAACATTCAGTACTTC	CASSGTDRAKNIQYF
TRBJ2-3	once	-	TRBV15	TGTGCCACCAGCGCTAGGTACTCGGATACGCAGTATTTT	CATSARYSDTQYF
TRBJ1-1	-	-	TRBV5-1	TGCGCCAGCAGCCCTGACTTCGGCACTGAAGCTTTCTTT	CASSPDFGTEAFF
TRBJ2-1	-	-	TRBV15	TGTGCCACCAGCAGAGGGGACACCTCGGTTAATGAGCAGTTCTTC	CATSRGDTSVNEQFF
TRBJ2-7	-	TRBD2	TRBV6-1	TGTGCCAGCAAGGGGCAGGGACTACGGTACGAGCAGTACTTC	CASKGQGLRYEQYF
TRBJ1-2	-	-	TRBV7-2	TGTGCCAGCAGCTTAGGACGGGAAAACTATGGCTACACCTTC	CASSLGRENYGYTF
TRBJ1-5	-	TRBD1	TRBV7-9	TGTTCCAGCAGCATGGACAGGGGGAATAGCAATCAGCCCCAGCATTTT	CSSSMDRGNSNQPQHF
TRBJ2-3	-	TRBD1	TRBV6-1	TGTGCCAGCAGGGACTACAGGGGGTCGACAGATACGCAGTATTTT	CASRDYRGSTDTQYF
TRBJ1-2	-	TRBD1	TRBV2	TGTGCCAGCATTCGGACAGGGAACTATGGCTACACCTTC	CASIRTGNYGYTF
TRBJ1-2	-	-	TRBV9	TGTGCCAGCAGCGTAGGTACTAACTATGGCTACACCTTC	CASSVGTNYGYTF
TRBJ1-3	few	-	TRBV7-2	TGTGCCAGCAGCTTAGACGGACAGAGCTCTGGAAACACCATATATTTT	CASSLDGQSSGNTIYF
TRBJ1-1	-	-	TRBV7-2	TGTGCCAGCAGCGGGCTTAACACTGAAGCTTTCTTT	CASSGLNTEAFF
TRBJ2-2	-	-	TRBV6-1	TGTGCCAGCAGTGCCGTCGGTCTAGCTAGTACCGGGGAGCTGTTTTTT	CASSAVGLASTGELFF
TRBJ2-1	-	TRBD2	TRBV7-2	TGTGCCAGCAGCTTAAGGGGAGGGGAGCAGTTCTTC	CASSLRGGEQFF
TRBJ2-1	-	-	TRBV7-6	TGTGCCAGCAGCTTGGTAATGAGTTACAATGAGCAGTTCTTC	CASSLVMSYNEQFF
TRBJ2-1	-	-	TRBV7-3	TGTGCCAGCAGCTTACGAGCGTTCGATGAGCAGTTCTTC	CASSLRAFDEQFF
TRBJ2-7	-	-	TRBV28	TGTGCCAGCAGTCCTCGGACAGCTACCTACGAGCAGTACTTC	CASSPRTATYEQYF
TRBJ2-5	-	TRBD2	TRBV5-6	TGTGCCAGCAGCTCGGGGGGGGGCCGGGGGGAGACCCAGTACTTC	CASSSGGGRGETQYF
TRBJ2-5	-	TRBD2	TRBV7-7	TGTGCTAGCAGCTTGGCAAGCGGGGGGGCGGGAGAGACCCAGTACTTC	CASSLASGGAGETQYF
TRBJ2-2	-	TRBD2	TRBV6-8	TGTGCCAGCAGTTACCCGACTAGCGGGACGAACACCGGGGAGCTGTTTTTT	CASSYPTSGTNTGELFF
TRBJ1-1	few	-	TRBV7-2	TGTGCCAGCAGCTTAGGGGGGGGCAGGGCAGACACTGAAGCTTTCTTT	CASSLGGGRADTEAFF
TRBJ2-6	-	-	TRBV4-2	TGTGCCAGCAGCCAAGACGGCTCTGGGGCCAACGTCCTGACTTTC	CASSQDGSGANVLTF
TRBJ2-2	-	TRBD2	TRBV9	TGTGCCAGCAGCGTAACACTAGCGGGGGCCGACACCGGGGAGCTGTTTTTT	CASSVTLAGADTGELFF
TRBJ1-4	-	TRBD1	TRBV5-1	TGCGCCAGCAGCACGGGACAGACTAATGAAAAACTGTTTTTT	CASSTGQTNEKLFF
TRBJ1-6	-	TRBD1	TRBV2	TGTGCCAGCAGTTCCGGGACAGAGTCTTCACCCCTCCACTTT	CASSSGTESSPLHF
TRBJ2-5	-	TRBD2	TRBV2	TGTGCCAGCACCCTAGCGGGGGGGCAGACCCAGTACTTC	CASTLAGGQTQYF
TRBJ2-7	few	TRBD2	TRBV5-4	TGTGCCAGCACCAGCGTTGGGAGGGGCGGGGACGAGCAGTACTTC	CASTSVGRGGDEQYF
TRBJ2-1	-	TRBD2	TRBV4-1	TGCGCCAGCAGCCAAAACCTAGCGGGGGCTGGAAGCTCCTACAATGAGCAGTTCTTC	CASSQNLAGAGSSYNEQFF
TRBJ2-2	-	TRBD1	TRBV14	TGTGCCAGCAGCCAAGTGGGAGGACAGGGGAACACCGGGGAGCTGTTTTTT	CASSQVGGQGNTGELFF
TRBJ2-3	once	-	TRBV6-5	TGTGCCGTGGGAGCACCTAGCACAGATACGCAGTATTTT	CAVGAPSTDTQYF
TRBJ1-5	-	-	TRBV4-1	TGCGCCAGCAGTATTCAGGGTTTAGGTCAGCCCCAGCATTTT	CASSIQGLGQPQHF
TRBJ2-1	-	TRBD2	TRBV19	TGTGCCAGTAGTATTAGAGGCGGGAGGCGGGCCAATGAGCAGTTCTTC	CASSIRGGRRANEQFF
TRBJ2-7	-	TRBD2	TRBV18	TGTGCCAGCTCACCGATACTAGCGGGAGGCTCCCCGGGATACGAGCAGTACTTC	CASSPILAGGSPGYEQYF
TRBJ2-1	-	TRBD2	TRBV25-1	TGTGCCAGCAGTGAATATGCGGGGGTGTACAATGAGCAGTTCTTC	CASSEYAGVYNEQFF
TRBJ2-1	-	-	TRBV12-5	TGTGCTAGTGGTTTGGTACTTGGGGGAGGGGGTAATGAGCAGTTCTTC	CASGLVLGGGGNEQFF
TRBJ2-1	-	TRBD2	TRBV9	TGTGCCAGCAGCTTAGCGGGAGGGCCCTCCGATGAGCAGTTCTTC	CASSLAGGPSDEQFF
TRBJ2-7	-	-	TRBV4-3	TGCGCCAGCAGCCAAGGAGCCGGGACTGTCTCCTACGAGCAGTACTTC	CASSQGAGTVSYEQYF
TRBJ2-2	-	-	TRBV27	TGTGCCAGCCTCGGGTGGGGTCTAGCGAGTCCCGGGGAGCTGTTTTTT	CASLGWGLASPGELFF
TRBJ1-4	once	TRBD1	TRBV7-2	TGTGCCAGCAGCCGACAGGGGGCGACTAATGAAAAACTGTTTTTT	CASSRQGATNEKLFF
TRBJ2-1	-	-	TRBV5-4	TGTGCCAGCAGCTTGGCAGGGTCTAGGTCCAATGAGCAGTTCTTC	CASSLAGSRSNEQFF
TRBJ2-5	-	-	TRBV7-9	TGTGCCAGCAACACCGCCTTCGAGACCCAGTACTTC	CASNTAFETQYF
TRBJ2-1	-	TRBD1	TRBV7-3	TGTGCCAGCAGCGCGGGACAGGGAATCTCCTACAATGAGCAGTTCTTC	CASSAGQGISYNEQFF
TRBJ2-3	-	TRBD2	TRBV28	TGTGCCAGCAGCCCGGAGGGGCGGGAGGGCCTAGATACGCAGTATTTT	CASSPEGREGLDTQYF
TRBJ2-1	-	TRBD2	TRBV11-2	TGTGCCAGCAGACGGAGAGGACTAGCGGGAGTGAATGAGCAGTTCTTC	CASRRRGLAGVNEQFF
TRBJ2-3	-	-	TRBV20-1	TGCAGTGCTATGGGCGATTCCACGCAGTATTTT	CSAMGDSTQYF
TRBJ1-2	-	-	TRBV18	TGTGCCAGCTCACATAAAATCACAGGGCGCGGCTATGGCTACACCTTC	CASSHKITGRGYGYTF
TRBJ2-7	-	TRBD1	TRBV27	TGTGCCAGCAGTTTATCCGGACAGGGGATCTGGGAGCAGTACTTC	CASSLSGQGIWEQYF
TRBJ2-7	-	TRBD1	TRBV7-9	TGTGCCAGCAGCGGCCGGGACAGCCCCTACGAGCAGTACTTC	CASSGRDSPYEQYF
TRBJ1-2	-	-	TRBV7-2	TGTGCCAGCAGCGGAGGGAGGGGCCTTAACTATGGCTACACCTTC	CASSGGRGLNYGYTF